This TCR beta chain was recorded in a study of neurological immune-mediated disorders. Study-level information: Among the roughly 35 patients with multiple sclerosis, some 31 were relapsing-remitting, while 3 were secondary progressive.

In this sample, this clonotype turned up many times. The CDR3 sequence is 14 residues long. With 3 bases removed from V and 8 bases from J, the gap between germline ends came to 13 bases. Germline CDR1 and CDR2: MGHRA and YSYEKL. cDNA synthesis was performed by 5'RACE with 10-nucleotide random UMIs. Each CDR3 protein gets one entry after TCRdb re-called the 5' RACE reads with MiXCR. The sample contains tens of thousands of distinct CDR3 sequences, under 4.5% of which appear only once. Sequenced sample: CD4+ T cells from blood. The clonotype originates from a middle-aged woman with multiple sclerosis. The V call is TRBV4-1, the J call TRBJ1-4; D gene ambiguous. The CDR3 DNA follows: TGCGCCAGCAGCCAGAAAGCCCCAGAAGAAAAACTGTTTTTT. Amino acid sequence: CASSQKAPEEKLFF.